This T cell receptor beta chain was identified in a study of cytomegalovirus exposure and HLA in healthy donors. PCR employed 60 Vbeta and 13 Jbeta primers. The protocol was immunoSEQ multiplex PCR, while the TCRdb copy is restricted to in-frame clones and leaves out a portion. The sample yields roughly 120,000 clones, 80% seen once. Study results and caveats: Per published reports, the classifier diagnosed cytomegalovirus status with high specificity and sensitivity.

Germline V gene data show CDR1 as MNHEY and CDR2 as SMNVEV (reference sequence). This CDR3 has 15 amino acids. Losses at the gene ends were 2 bases for V and 0 bases for J; bases not matched to a gene: 1. This clone was observed a handful of times. The antigen is not known. The V gene is TRBV27, the J gene TRBJ2-1, with 7 bases that match TRBD2. Sequencing was performed on PBMCs. This sequence originates from a young man in good health and CMV-seronegative. CDR3 coding DNA: TGTGCCAGCAGTTTAAGCGGGATCTCCTACAATGAGCAGTTCTTC. The encoded protein is CASSLSGISYNEQFF.